This TCR beta chain emerged from a study of cytomegalovirus exposure and HLA in healthy donors (dated by TCRdb to about 2017). Describing the broader study: According to a later analysis, one platform produced both the 110 or so validation repertoires and the approximately 660 repertoires of the first cohort. Along with the approximately 620-subject first cohort, a separate validation cohort of approximately 110 different subjects was used. High-throughput TCR immunosequencing, statistical association of individual TCRs with disease status, and machine learning were combined to predict cytomegalovirus infection status. The aim of the study was to test whether cataloging public T cell receptors could identify signatures of past pathogen exposure.

What the research found in general, with its limitations: A later analysis lacked HLA typing for the validation cohort, so it scored co-occurrence in that cohort across all 120 or so repertoires. Cytomegalovirus status was reported to be diagnosed by the classifier with high specificity and sensitivity in both the original and validation cohorts. Across donors, most TCR sequences were observed very rarely, whereas some public TCRs were present in many individuals. A total of 150 or so TCR beta chains were listed by the study as associated with cytomegalovirus. In vitro tests confirmed that a few of the cytomegalovirus-associated TCR beta chains recognize cytomegalovirus antigens. A later analysis found that TCRs clustered in the first cohort also tended to co-occur in the approximately 120 validation repertoires, with 90% to 95% of cluster scores above 0. The authors suggested that the approach could potentially be generalized to other disease states and immunological phenotypes.

Concerning this clone: The target of this receptor is not known. Base qualities are not provided; no much larger clone lies one nucleotide away.

Separate from the approximately 700-subject first cohort, the validation cohort of about 130 subjects was the group to which the donors belonged. Preparation of the library involved the immunoSEQ multiplex PCR assay. As for the original processing: A statistical classification framework was developed to diagnose cytomegalovirus status using the catalog of TCR beta chain sequences. TCRdb took over this immuneACCESS table, retaining in-frame rearrangements with V and J assigned. Such tables are incomplete; in checked studies, under half of the missing clones stem from an unresolved V gene, and the remainder is unexplained. The DNA was the basis for D and trimming; V, J and clone size are from that table. Here the sample has 130,000 or so clones; 85% to 90% occur a single time. The ten top clones hold approximately 2.3% of the sample. V is reduced by 2 bases and J by 6 bases, leaving a spacing of 14 bases between them. Reading from cysteine to phenylalanine, the CDR3 counts 14 amino acids. Only the CDR3 region is kept as DNA, spanning 42 bases read in frame from base 1. Sequences MNHEY (CDR1) and SVGAGI (CDR2) are obtained from the germline V gene.

The TCR originated in a woman aged 25 to 39 in good health and CMV-seronegative. The rearrangement combines TRBV6-5 with TRBJ2-7, and perhaps TRBD1 as D gene, on 6 matching bases. Sequencing input: PBMCs. The sequence in DNA is TGTGCCAGCAGTTACCGATCCCGGGACATCGAGCAGTACTTC. This encodes CASSYRSRDIEQYF.